A single sample gave rise to the 23 T cell receptor beta chains below, sequenced in a study of CD8 T cells in ankylosing spondylitis. Using its own MiXCR run on the 5' RACE reads, TCRdb lists one record per CDR3 protein. The sample has approximately 35,000 distinct CDR3 sequences, more than 13% seen once. Sequencing was done on a sample of blood. The receptors here all came from a male donor with ankylosing spondylitis or in good health (not recorded which).

Worth noting for this clonotype: An end of the junction does not agree with germline; a read error may underlie this. Written as DNA, the CDR3 is TGTGCCAGTAGCTTAGAGGGCAGAAGGGCGCAGTATTTT. Amino acid sequence: CASSLEGRRAQYF. The chain uses TRBV7-2 and TRBJ2-3; D possibly corresponds to TRBD2 (5 bases). The CDR3 runs 13 residues. Germline V CDR1 and CDR2: SGHTA, FQGNSA.

The table lists this clonotype with many counts. The chain carries TRBV20-1 and TRBJ2-7; D call uncertain. V lost 6 bases, J lost 3 bases, and 12 bases lay in between. From germline, CDR1 is DFQATT and CDR2 SNEGSKA (reference sequence). This CDR3 is 12 amino acids long. This CDR3 reads CSAGPIFYEQYF. The CDR3 DNA is TGCAGTGCCGGCCCTATTTTCTACGAGCAGTACTTC.

The genes are TRBV6-2 or TRBV6-3 and TRBJ2-2; possibly TRBD1 or TRBD2 for D (6 bases each). Germline loops: CDR1 MNHEY, CDR2 SVGEGT. Trimming stripped 5 bases from V and 6 bases from J, with 19 bases between. The CDR3 has 16 amino acids. In DNA, the CDR3 is TGTGCCAGCAGTGGGCCTCGAGGGGGGAATTCCGGGGAGCTGTTTTTT. Translation gives CASSGPRGGNSGELFF.

This clonotype was found a few times. The chain is built from TRBV28 and TRBJ1-1, with D unclear. This CDR3 has 15 amino acids. Germline V gene lookup returns CDR1 MDHEN and CDR2 SYDVKM. The ends were cut back, 1 base at V and 1 base at J, with 10 bases in the middle. This chain's CDR3 is CASSLFAVANTEAFF. In DNA form, the CDR3 reads TGTGCCAGCAGTTTATTCGCAGTAGCGAACACTGAAGCTTTCTTT.

This clonotype was observed a few times. J is TRBJ2-5 and V is TRBV7-9; D not certain. Trimming pared 4 bases from V and 5 bases from J, leaving 8 bases between. Germline CDR1 is SEHNR and CDR2 is FQNEAQ (reference sequence). The CDR3 length is 12 residues. The CDR3 loop is CASSSRRETQYF. DNA of the CDR3: TGTGCCAGCAGCTCCAGGCGGGAGACCCAGTACTTC.

There are a few counts of this clonotype. This chain connects TRBV28 to TRBJ2-2, with D perhaps TRBD1 (5 bases). Trimming shortened V by 6 bases and J by 8 bases, and 10 bases separated the two germline ends. There are 12 residues in the CDR3. CDR1 and CDR2 (germline): MDHEN, SYDVKM. The CDR3 protein is CASSWGRGELFF. The CDR3 DNA is TGTGCCAGCAGCTGGGGCAGGGGGGAGCTGTTTTTT. The whole variable domain, filled in from reference TRBV28 and TRBJ2-2, reads DVKVTQSSRYLVKRTGEKVFLECVQDMDHENMFWYRQDPGLGLRLIYFSYDVKMKEKGDIPEGYSVSREKKERFSLILESASTNQTSMYLCASSWGRGELFFGEGSRLTVL.

The sample holds a few counts of this clonotype. V and J are TRBV27 and TRBJ1-1, with TRBD1 matching 7 bases. J lost 10 bases, V lost 5 bases, and 10 bases had no gene match. CDR1 is MNHEY and CDR2 is SMNVEV in the germline V gene (reference sequence). CDR3 size: 13 residues. CDR3 loop: CASSLTNRGSAFF. As DNA, the CDR3 is TGTGCCAGCAGTCTAACTAACAGGGGATCAGCTTTCTTT.

This clonotype has only a few counts. The CDR3 loop reads CSVGGQPGELFF. The CDR3 bases are TGCAGCGTTGGGGGACAGCCCGGGGAGCTGTTTTTT. The J gene is TRBJ2-2, the V gene TRBV29-1; 7 bases map to TRBD1. Germline CDR1 is SQVTM and CDR2 is ANQGSEA. Germline trimming cut 4 bases from V and 6 bases from J; bases unmatched to any gene: 2. CDR3 length equals 12 residues.

The table lists this clonotype with a few counts. The chain has TRBV7-3 and TRBJ1-1, with D hard to call. Germline assignment: CDR1 SGHTA and CDR2 FQGTGA. The CDR3 extends over 15 amino acids. Between the trimmed V and J ends, which lost 2 bases and 1 base, there was a span of 11 bases. CDR3 coding DNA: TGTGCCAGCAGCTTAGGGTTGGGTGGGAACACTGAAGCTTTCTTT. Protein product: CASSLGLGGNTEAFF.

The chain uses TRBV29-1 and TRBJ2-3; D remains ambiguous. Trimming cost V 1 base and J 3 bases, with 8 bases left between them. This CDR3 comprises 13 residues. Looked up from germline, CDR1 is SQVTM and CDR2 is ANQGSEA. The CDR3 sequence is CSVEGQLTDTQYF. For the CDR3, the DNA is TGCAGCGTTGAAGGGCAGCTGACAGATACGCAGTATTTT.

This clonotype was seen a few times. J is TRBJ2-3 and V is TRBV20-1, with D hard to call. Germline CDR1 DFQATT, CDR2 SNEGSKA (reference sequence). The CDR3 has 11 amino acids. The CDR3 bases are TGCAGCCGGGTAATCACAGATACGCAGTATTTT. Amino acids: CSRVITDTQYF.

The chain links TRBV6-5 to TRBJ2-1, with D maybe TRBD2 (5 bases). The CDR3 is 15 amino acids. V was trimmed by 0 bases and J by 9 bases, leaving 15 bases between them. Germline CDR1 is MNHEY and CDR2 is SVGAGI. CDR3: CASSYSLAGRGEQFF. CDR3 bases: TGTGCCAGCAGTTACTCCCTAGCCGGTCGGGGTGAGCAGTTCTTC.

There are many counts of this clonotype. The chain combines TRBV4-3 with TRBJ2-7, with 14 bases lining up with TRBD2. The CDR3 has 17 amino acids. With 3 bases clipped from V and 5 bases from J, the junction kept 9 bases outside the gene matches. In germline, CDR1 is LGHNA, CDR2 YSLEER. CDR3 DNA: TGCGCCAGCAGCCAGGGGATCGGGACTAGCGGGAGCCACGAGCAGTACTTC. This encodes CASSQGIGTSGSHEQYF.

This clonotype turned up a few times. The chain couples TRBV4-3 to TRBJ2-1; TRBD1 might be the D (5 bases). This CDR3 spans 15 amino acids. Trimming left V 4 bases short and J 4 bases short, with 14 bases between. Germline CDR1 reads LGHNA; CDR2 reads YSLEER. CDR3 DNA: TGCGCCAGCAGCCCCGATGGAGACAGATACAATGAGCAGTTCTTC. As protein: CASSPDGDRYNEQFF.

The CDR3 loop is CASRISGFHPAGTEAFF. CDR3 nucleotides: TGTGCCAGCAGAATATCCGGGTTCCACCCCGCAGGCACTGAAGCTTTCTTT. The chain recombines TRBV28 with TRBJ1-1; D call uncertain. Trimming pared 6 bases from V and 4 bases from J, leaving 24 bases between. CDR1 MDHEN and CDR2 SYDVKM come from the germline V gene. The CDR3 is 17 amino acids.

The rearrangement links TRBV4-3 to TRBJ2-2; 8 bases are shared with TRBD2. The CDR3 runs to 17 residues. V dropped 3 bases and J dropped 7; count of bases not matched to a gene: 13. Germline CDR1 reads LGHNA; CDR2 reads YSLEER. For the CDR3, the DNA is TGCGCCAGCAGCCAGGGGACCGGGACTAGGTTTATCGGGGAGCTGTTTTTT. This encodes CASSQGTGTRFIGELFF.

V and J are TRBV5-1 and TRBJ1-4, with 8 bases fitting TRBD1. Germline-derived CDR1 and CDR2 are SGHRS and YFSETQ. CDR3 size: 14 residues. Losses at the gene ends were 4 bases for V and 6 bases for J; bases not matched to a gene: 5. For the CDR3, the DNA is TGCGCCAGCAGCGGACAGGGCGTATATGAAAAACTGTTTTTT. Translation: CASSGQGVYEKLFF.

In this sample, this clonotype turned up a few times. The chain has TRBV29-1 and TRBJ2-2; D perhaps matches TRBD1 (6 bases). This CDR3 is 14 amino acids long. The V gene's germline CDR1 is SQVTM and CDR2 ANQGSEA. V gave up 4 bases and J gave up 2 bases, with 11 bases separating them. The CDR3 loop reads CSVGNRVNTGELFF. CDR3 DNA sequence: TGCAGCGTTGGTAACAGGGTTAACACCGGGGAGCTGTTTTTT.

This clonotype occurred a few times. This chain links TRBV6-4 with TRBJ1-4, with 8 nucleotides matching TRBD1. J lost 7 bases, V lost 6 bases, and 4 bases had no gene match. This CDR3 is 13 amino acids long. Germline loops: CDR1 MRHNA, CDR2 SNTAGT. For the CDR3, the DNA is TGTGCCAGCAGCGACGACAGGGGTGAAAAACTGTTTTTT. Encoded protein: CASSDDRGEKLFF.

This clonotype was observed a handful of times. The genes are TRBV28 and TRBJ2-2; D is undetermined. V was shortened by 6 bases and J by 0 bases, with 5 bases between the two germline ends. Germline CDR1 MDHEN, CDR2 SYDVKM. The CDR3 has 13 amino acids. The CDR3 nucleotides read TGTGCCAGCAGCACCTCGAACACCGGGGAGCTGTTTTTT. It codes for CASSTSNTGELFF. Drawing the rest from reference TRBV28 and TRBJ2-2, the complete variable domain is DVKVTQSSRYLVKRTGEKVFLECVQDMDHENMFWYRQDPGLGLRLIYFSYDVKMKEKGDIPEGYSVSREKKERFSLILESASTNQTSMYLCASSTSNTGELFFGEGSRLTVL.

There are a few counts of this clonotype. The chain employs TRBV4-3 and TRBJ2-7; D is perhaps TRBD2 (6 bases). CDR3 length: 14 residues. CDR1 is LGHNA, CDR2 YSLEER, per germline. With 0 bases removed from V and 3 bases from J, the gap between germline ends came to 9 bases. The CDR3 here is CASSQDRSGYEQYF. Written as DNA, the CDR3 is TGCGCCAGCAGCCAAGATCGTAGCGGCTACGAGCAGTACTTC.

This clonotype has more than one count but fewer than ten. V and J are TRBV29-1 and TRBJ2-7; D may be TRBD1 or TRBD2 (5 bases each). Germline V gives CDR1 SQVTM, CDR2 ANQGSEA. The CDR3 is 11 residues long. V was pared by 3 bases and J by 8 bases, with 11 bases between. DNA for the CDR3: TGCAGCGTTGAGGGGGATGGCAAGCAGTACTTC. It yields the protein CSVEGDGKQYF.

In this sample, this clonotype turned up a few times. This chain uses TRBV7-2 with TRBJ2-3; D is undetermined. The CDR3 covers 12 residues. Germline V gives CDR1 SGHTA, CDR2 FQGNSA. The V gene lost 4 bases and the J gene lost 2 bases, with 4 bases spanning the gap. The CDR3 sequence: CASSSLTDTQYF. The CDR3 DNA reads TGTGCCAGCAGCTCCCTCACAGATACGCAGTATTTT.